The entry that follows covers one T cell receptor beta chain sequence. This CDR3 has 15 amino acids. Germline CDR1 is SGHVS and CDR2 is FNYEAQ. V lost 4 bases to trimming and J lost 7 bases; unmatched junction nucleotides: 8. The data derive from a study of blood T cell repertoires in COVID-19. Here immunoSEQ multiplex PCR was the method, and the copy in TCRdb shows in-frame clones only, minus some. The profile shows 100,000 to 150,000 clones, approximately 80% of them singletons. The sequenced sample was peripheral blood. The chain combines TRBV7-6 with TRBJ2-1; 9 bases match TRBD1. The TCR comes from a middle-aged man with active or convalescent COVID-19. The CDR3 DNA reads TGTGCCAGCAGCTCTGCTGGGACAGGGAATAATGAGCAGTTCTTC. This gives the protein CASSSAGTGNNEQFF.